This T cell receptor (beta chain) was captured in a study of cytomegalovirus exposure and HLA in healthy donors. Broader study findings: The authors assumed roughly uniform sequencing depth across donors for presence/absence analyses. Later, an analysis showed that TCR beta chains associated with HLA were more clonally expanded than others that were equally common. Later genetic work tied a missense DCLRE1C variant to beta-chain V and J trimming. Associated with cytomegalovirus, according to the listing, were 150 to 200 TCR beta chains.

PCR primers comprised 60 Vbeta and 13 Jbeta primers. Method: immunoSEQ multiplex PCR; TCRdb's copy keeps in-frame clones and lacks some. This sample yields around 150,000 clones, of which more than 70% are seen a single time; roughly 2% belongs to the top ten. Turning to this clone: What it binds is unknown.

The CDR3 loop spans 15 amino acids. Germline loops: CDR1 SGHAT, CDR2 FQDESV (reference sequence). V gave up 3 bases and J gave up 5 bases; unmatched junction bases: 4. The chain joins TRBV11-1 to TRBJ2-5, with 12 bases matching TRBD2. The sample comprised PBMCs. This sequence was found in a woman aged 40 to 50 in good health and CMV-seronegative. In nucleotides, the CDR3 is TGTGCCAGCAGCTTCCTCGGACTAGCGGGGGAGACCCAGTACTTC. This encodes CASSFLGLAGETQYF.